This T cell receptor beta chain derives from a study of T cells in Graves' hyperthyroidism and ophthalmopathy. Ten or more counts support this clonotype. What it binds is not known. General study results and limits: The authors' 13 V-J model separated ophthalmopathy from stable hyperthyroidism.

Using RNA transcripts as the source, TCR beta CDR3 regions were amplified. The HTBI primer set was used in a first-round RT-PCR of the TCR CDR3. One entry per CDR3 protein results from TCRdb running MiXCR on the multiplex PCR reads. Of about 350,000 distinct CDR3 sequences in the sample, roughly 14% were seen once. V was trimmed by 6 bases and J by 6 bases, leaving 6 bases between them. The germline V gene encodes CDR1 SGHTA and CDR2 FQGNSA. This CDR3 has 11 amino acids. The TCR sequence derives from a woman in her twenties or thirties with Graves' hyperthyroidism. V is TRBV7-2 and J is TRBJ2-1, with D hard to call. Sample: blood. The CDR3 loop reads CASSFSNEQFF. The CDR3 region has the DNA TGTGCCAGCAGTTTCTCCAATGAGCAGTTCTTC.